The sequence of this T cell receptor beta chain was determined in a study of blood T cell repertoires in COVID-19. Germline loops: CDR1 SGHTA, CDR2 FQGTGA. V dropped 2 bases and J dropped 5 bases, with 10 bases sitting between them. This CDR3 region has 14 residues. Assay: immunoSEQ multiplex PCR; the TCRdb copy retains only in-frame clones and omits some. The data contain hundreds of thousands of clones, around 90% of them seen just once; the ten biggest clones take up over 1%. The TCR originated in a man in his 70s with acute or convalescent COVID-19. The source material was peripheral blood. The chain employs TRBV7-3 and TRBJ2-1, with D perhaps matching TRBD2 (7 bases). The CDR3 DNA sequence: TGTGCCAGCAGCTTAGCGGGGGCAAACAATGAGCAGTTCTTC. It translates to CASSLAGANNEQFF.